Each of the 8 T cell receptor beta chains below was sequenced from the same sample in a study of response to subunit inactivated influenza vaccine. TCRdb re-called the RT-PCR reads with MiXCR, one entry per CDR3 protein. Of 450,000 to 550,000 distinct CDR3 sequences in the sample, around 25% were seen once. This specimen was CD4+ T cells sorted from PBMCs, taken around 5 days after vaccination. These receptors were obtained from a man aged 50-60 years who received an inactivated influenza vaccine.

This rearrangement joins TRBV9 to TRBJ1-2; unclear D gene. V was pared by 0 bases and J by 3 bases, with 15 bases between. CDR1 SGDLS and CDR2 YYNGEE come from the germline V gene. CDR3 length: 16 amino acids. CDR3 sequence: CASSVGSGLTHYGYTF. For the CDR3, the DNA is TGTGCCAGCAGCGTAGGGTCAGGTCTTACCCACTATGGCTACACCTTC. Using reference TRBV9 and TRBJ1-2 for the parts outside the CDR3, the full variable domain is DSGVTQTPKHLITATGQRVTLRCSPRSGDLSVYWYQQSLDQGLQFLIQYYNGEERAKGNILERFSAQQFPDLHSELNLSSLELGDSALYFCASSVGSGLTHYGYTFGSGTRLTVV.

This clonotype occurred a few times. The chain employs TRBV7-2 and TRBJ2-1, with 8 bases aligning to TRBD2. This CDR3 spans 15 amino acids. With 5 bases clipped from V and 4 bases from J, the junction kept 7 bases outside the gene matches. In germline, CDR1 is SGHTA, CDR2 FQGNSA. CDR3: CASSAPGLEYNEQFF. Written as DNA, the CDR3 is TGTGCCAGCAGCGCCCCGGGACTAGAGTACAATGAGCAGTTCTTC.

This clonotype showed up just a few times. CDR3 nucleotides: TGCGCCAGCAGCCAGGACAGCGGGAGGGCCGAATCGGATGAGCAGTTCTTC. Amino acid sequence: CASSQDSGRAESDEQFF. The rearrangement joins TRBV4-3 to TRBJ2-1, with 10 bases that match TRBD2. Per germline, CDR1 LGHNA and CDR2 YSLEER. The CDR3 spans 17 residues. Losses at the gene ends were 3 bases for V and 8 bases for J; bases not matched to a gene: 13.

This chain uses TRBV9 with TRBJ2-1; D call uncertain. Trimming removed 0 bases at V and 3 bases at J, with 7 bases between. Germline assignment: CDR1 SGDLS and CDR2 YYNGEE. This CDR3 region has 14 residues. CDR3 in amino acids: CASSVAWGYNEQFF. CDR3 coding DNA: TGTGCCAGCAGCGTAGCCTGGGGCTACAATGAGCAGTTCTTC.

The rearrangement links TRBV6-2 or TRBV6-3 to TRBJ2-2; D is possibly TRBD2 (6 bases). CDR3 length: 15 amino acids. V shed 2 bases and J shed 2 bases, with 9 bases lying between them. Germline V gene lookup returns CDR1 MNHEY and CDR2 SVGEGT. CDR3 in amino acids: CASSYLGTNTGELFF. The CDR3 DNA follows: TGTGCCAGCAGTTACCTGGGGACTAACACCGGGGAGCTGTTTTTT.

This chain joins TRBV7-2 and TRBJ2-1; unclear D gene. Trimming removed 1 base from V and 4 bases from J, with 11 bases in between. This CDR3 contains 15 residues. Germline V gene sequence: CDR1 SGHTA, CDR2 FQGNSA. The CDR3 sequence is CASSLEKSSYNEQFF. As DNA, the CDR3 is TGTGCCAGCAGCTTAGAAAAAAGCTCTTACAATGAGCAGTTCTTC.

This clonotype was picked up many times. The chain joins TRBV7-2 to TRBJ2-5, with D possibly being TRBD1 (5 bases). Germline V gene data show CDR1 as SGHTA and CDR2 as FQGNSA. This CDR3 has 13 residues. V lost 1 base to trimming and J lost 2 bases, with 5 bases between them. CDR3 in DNA: TGTGCCAGCAGCTTAGGACAGCAAGAGACCCAGTACTTC. This sequence encodes CASSLGQQETQYF.

The DNA for the CDR3 is TGTGCCAGCAGCTTAGATGGTATGTTGCAGGGAGAAGAAGGGCCTAGAGCTTTCTTT. It encodes CASSLDGMLQGEEGPRAFF. The chain is built from TRBV11-1 and TRBJ1-1; possible D gene TRBD1, 5 bases. The CDR3 contains 19 residues. The germline V gene encodes CDR1 SGHAT and CDR2 FQDESV (reference sequence). Deletions cut 1 base from V and 10 bases from J, with 31 bases between.